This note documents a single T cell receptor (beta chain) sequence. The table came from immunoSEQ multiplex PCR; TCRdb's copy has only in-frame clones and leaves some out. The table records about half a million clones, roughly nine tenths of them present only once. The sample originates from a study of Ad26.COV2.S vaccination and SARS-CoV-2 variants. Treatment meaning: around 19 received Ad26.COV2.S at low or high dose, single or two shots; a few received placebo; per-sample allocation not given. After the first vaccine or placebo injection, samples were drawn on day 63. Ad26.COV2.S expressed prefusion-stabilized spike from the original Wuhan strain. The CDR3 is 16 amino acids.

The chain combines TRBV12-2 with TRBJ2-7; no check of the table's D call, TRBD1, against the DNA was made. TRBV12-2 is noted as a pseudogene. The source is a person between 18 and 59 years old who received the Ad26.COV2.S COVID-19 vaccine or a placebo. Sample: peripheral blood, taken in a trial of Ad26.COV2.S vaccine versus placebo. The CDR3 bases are TGTGCAAGTCGCTTAGCAGGGACAGGGCTATACTACGAGCAGTACTTC. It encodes CASRLAGTGLYYEQYF.